This record looks at one T cell receptor (beta chain) sequence and its context. This sample is part of a study of blood T cell repertoires in COVID-19. Across the whole study: Acute and convalescent COVID-19 samples came from the United States, Italy and Spain.

Recruitment covered about two dozen US areas and drew participants whose ages spanned roughly 18 to 100 years. Participant reports of clinical history set cohort assignment. Data came from immunoSEQ multiplex PCR; TCRdb stores just in-frame clones and leaves some out. The sample gives approximately 170,000 clones, more than 70% of which show up once; 3.6% is in the top ten. This clonotype was sampled from a woman in her forties or fifties in a cohort exposed to, infected with or recovered from COVID-19 (not recorded which). The sequenced material came from PBMCs or T cells enriched from blood (not recorded which).

Here the CDR3 reads CASSLRFMFTDTQYF. CDR3 nucleotide sequence: TGCGCCAGCAGCCTCCGGTTTATGTTCACAGATACGCAGTATTTT. The J gene is TRBJ2-3, the V gene TRBV4-1, with unresolved D. The CDR3 totals 15 residues. V dropped 4 bases and J dropped 2 bases, with 13 bases sitting between them. Per the germline V gene, CDR1 is MGHRA and CDR2 is YSYEKL.